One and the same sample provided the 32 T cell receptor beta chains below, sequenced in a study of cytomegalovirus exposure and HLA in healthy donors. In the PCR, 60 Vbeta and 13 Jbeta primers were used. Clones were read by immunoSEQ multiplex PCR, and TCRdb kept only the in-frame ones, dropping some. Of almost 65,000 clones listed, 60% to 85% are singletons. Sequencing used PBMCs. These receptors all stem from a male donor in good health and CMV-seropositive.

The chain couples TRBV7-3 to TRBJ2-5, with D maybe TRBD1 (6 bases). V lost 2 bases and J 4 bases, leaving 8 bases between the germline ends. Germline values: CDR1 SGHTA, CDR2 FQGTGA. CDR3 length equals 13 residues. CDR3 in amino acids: CASSLSGVETQYF. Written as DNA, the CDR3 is TGTGCCAGCAGCTTATCAGGGGTAGAGACCCAGTACTTC. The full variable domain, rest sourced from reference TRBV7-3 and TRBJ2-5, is GAGVSQTPSNKVTEKGKYVELRCDPISGHTALYWYRQSLGQGPEFLIYFQGTGAADDSGLPNDRFFAVRPEGSVSTLKIQRTERGDSAVYLCASSLSGVETQYFGPGTRLLVL.

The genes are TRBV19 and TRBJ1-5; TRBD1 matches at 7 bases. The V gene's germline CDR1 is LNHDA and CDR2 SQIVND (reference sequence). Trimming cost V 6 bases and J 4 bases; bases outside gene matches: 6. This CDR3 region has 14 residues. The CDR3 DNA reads TGTGCCAGTAGGTGGGACAGCATTAATCAGCCCCAGCATTTT. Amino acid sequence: CASRWDSINQPQHF.

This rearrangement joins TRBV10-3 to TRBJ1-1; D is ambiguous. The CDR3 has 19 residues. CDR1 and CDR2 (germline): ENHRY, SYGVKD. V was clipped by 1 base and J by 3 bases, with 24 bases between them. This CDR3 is CAISELGSGRVQGDTEAFF. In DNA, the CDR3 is TGTGCCATCAGTGAGTTGGGGAGTGGGAGGGTCCAAGGTGACACTGAAGCTTTCTTT.

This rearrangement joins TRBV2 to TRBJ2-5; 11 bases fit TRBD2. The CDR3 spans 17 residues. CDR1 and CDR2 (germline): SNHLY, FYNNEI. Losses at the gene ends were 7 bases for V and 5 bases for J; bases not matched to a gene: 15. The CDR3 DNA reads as TGTGCCAGCATTTTCGCCGGTAGCGGGGGGGCAGCGGAGACCCAGTACTTC. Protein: CASIFAGSGGAAETQYF.

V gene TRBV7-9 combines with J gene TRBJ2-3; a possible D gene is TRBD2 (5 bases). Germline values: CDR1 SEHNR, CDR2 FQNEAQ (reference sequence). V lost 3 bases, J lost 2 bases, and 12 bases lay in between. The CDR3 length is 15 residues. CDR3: CASSLVWTDTDTQYF. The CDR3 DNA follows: TGTGCCAGCAGCTTGGTGTGGACTGACACAGATACGCAGTATTTT. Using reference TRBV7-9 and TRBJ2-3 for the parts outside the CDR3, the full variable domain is DTGVSQNPRHKITKRGQNVTFRCDPISEHNRLYWYRQTLGQGPEFLTYFQNEAQLEKSRLLSDRFSAERPKGSFSTLEIQRTEQGDSAMYLCASSLVWTDTDTQYFGPGTRLTVL.

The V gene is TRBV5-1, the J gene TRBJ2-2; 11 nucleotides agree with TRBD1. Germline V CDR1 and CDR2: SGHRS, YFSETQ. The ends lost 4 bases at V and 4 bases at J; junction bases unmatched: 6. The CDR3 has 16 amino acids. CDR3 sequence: CASSQRDRGITGELFF. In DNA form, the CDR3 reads TGCGCCAGCAGCCAACGGGACAGGGGGATCACCGGGGAGCTGTTTTTT. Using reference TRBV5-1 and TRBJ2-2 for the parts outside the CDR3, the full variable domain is KAGVTQTPRYLIKTRGQQVTLSCSPISGHRSVSWYQQTPGQGLQFLFEYFSETQRNKGNFPGRFSGRQFSNSRSEMNVSTLELGDSALYLCASSQRDRGITGELFFGEGSRLTVL.

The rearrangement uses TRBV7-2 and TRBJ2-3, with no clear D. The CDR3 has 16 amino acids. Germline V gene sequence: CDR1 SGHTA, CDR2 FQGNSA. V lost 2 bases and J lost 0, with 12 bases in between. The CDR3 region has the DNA TGTGCCAGCAGCTTAATGGCCCAGTCTAGCACAGATACGCAGTATTTT. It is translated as CASSLMAQSSTDTQYF.

The CDR3 is CASSYGAWNYGYTF. CDR3 in DNA: TGTGCCAGCAGTTACGGGGCGTGGAACTATGGCTACACCTTC. The genes are TRBV6-5 and TRBJ1-2; weak D call: TRBD1 (5 bases). There are 14 residues in the CDR3. The germline V gene encodes CDR1 MNHEY and CDR2 SVGAGI. Trimming shortened V by 2 bases and J by 2 bases, and 9 bases separated the two germline ends.

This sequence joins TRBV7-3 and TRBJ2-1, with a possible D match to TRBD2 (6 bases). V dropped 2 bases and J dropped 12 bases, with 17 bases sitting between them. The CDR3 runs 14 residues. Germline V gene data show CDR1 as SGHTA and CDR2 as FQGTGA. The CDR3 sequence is CASSLGGANSRQFF. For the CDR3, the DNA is TGTGCCAGCAGCTTAGGAGGGGCCAACTCCCGGCAGTTCTTC.

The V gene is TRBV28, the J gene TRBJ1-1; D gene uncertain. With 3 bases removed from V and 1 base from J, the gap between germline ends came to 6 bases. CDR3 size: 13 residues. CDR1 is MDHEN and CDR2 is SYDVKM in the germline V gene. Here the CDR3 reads CASSFPGNTEAFF. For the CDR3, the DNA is TGTGCCAGCAGTTTCCCAGGGAACACTGAAGCTTTCTTT.

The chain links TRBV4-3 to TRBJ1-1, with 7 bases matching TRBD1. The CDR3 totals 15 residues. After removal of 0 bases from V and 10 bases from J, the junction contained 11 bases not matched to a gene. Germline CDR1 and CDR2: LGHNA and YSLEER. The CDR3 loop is CASSQDEGAPTRAFF. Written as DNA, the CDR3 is TGCGCCAGCAGCCAAGATGAGGGGGCGCCTACTAGAGCTTTCTTT.

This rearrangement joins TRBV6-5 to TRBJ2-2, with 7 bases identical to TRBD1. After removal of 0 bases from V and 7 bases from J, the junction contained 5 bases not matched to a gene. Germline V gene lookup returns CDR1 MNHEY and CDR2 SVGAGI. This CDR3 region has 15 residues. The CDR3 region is CASSYSIGGGGELFF. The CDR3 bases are TGTGCCAGCAGTTACTCGATAGGGGGCGGCGGGGAGCTGTTTTTT.

The CDR3: CASSVDRGHETQYF. In DNA, the CDR3 is TGTGCCAGCAGCGTAGACAGGGGGCACGAGACCCAGTACTTC. V usage is TRBV9 and J usage is TRBJ2-5, with TRBD1 identical over 9 bases. V dropped 0 bases and J dropped 5; count of bases not matched to a gene: 2. Per the germline V gene, CDR1 is SGDLS and CDR2 is YYNGEE. The CDR3 has 14 amino acids.

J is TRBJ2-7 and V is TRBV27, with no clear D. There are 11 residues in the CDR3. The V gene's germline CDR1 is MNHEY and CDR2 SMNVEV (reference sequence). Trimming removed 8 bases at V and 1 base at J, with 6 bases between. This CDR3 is CASRSSYEQYF. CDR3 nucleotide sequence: TGTGCCAGCCGGAGTTCCTACGAGCAGTACTTC.

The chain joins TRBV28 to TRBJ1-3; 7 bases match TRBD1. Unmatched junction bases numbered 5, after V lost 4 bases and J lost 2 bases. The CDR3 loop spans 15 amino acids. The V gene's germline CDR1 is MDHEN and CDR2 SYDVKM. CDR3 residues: CASSSLGQTGNTIYF. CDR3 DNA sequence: TGTGCCAGCAGTTCCCTGGGACAGACTGGAAACACCATATATTTT.

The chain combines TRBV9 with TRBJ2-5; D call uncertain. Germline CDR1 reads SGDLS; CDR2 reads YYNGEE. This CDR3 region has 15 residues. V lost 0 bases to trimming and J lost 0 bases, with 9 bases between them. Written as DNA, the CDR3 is TGTGCCAGCAGCGTAGAACAGCAGAACCAAGAGACCCAGTACTTC. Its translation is CASSVEQQNQETQYF.

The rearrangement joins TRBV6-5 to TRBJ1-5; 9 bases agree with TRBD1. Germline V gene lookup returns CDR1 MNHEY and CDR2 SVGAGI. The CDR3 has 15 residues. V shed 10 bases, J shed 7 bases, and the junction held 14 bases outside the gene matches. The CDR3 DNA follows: TGTGCCACCAGGGGGGACAGGGATCCGGGGCAGCCCCAGCATTTT. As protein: CATRGDRDPGQPQHF.

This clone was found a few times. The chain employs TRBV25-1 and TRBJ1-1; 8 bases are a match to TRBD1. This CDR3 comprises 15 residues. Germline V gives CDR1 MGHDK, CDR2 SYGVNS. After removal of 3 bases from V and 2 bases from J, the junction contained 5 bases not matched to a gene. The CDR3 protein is CASSEAGGANTEAFF. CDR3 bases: TGTGCCAGCAGTGAGGCAGGGGGCGCAAACACTGAAGCTTTCTTT.

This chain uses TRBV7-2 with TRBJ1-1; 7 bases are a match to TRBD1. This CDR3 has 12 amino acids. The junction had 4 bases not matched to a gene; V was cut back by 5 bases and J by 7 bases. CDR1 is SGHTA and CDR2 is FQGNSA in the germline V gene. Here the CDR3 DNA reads TGTGCCAGCAGCAGACAGGGAATTGAAGCTTTCTTT. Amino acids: CASSRQGIEAFF.

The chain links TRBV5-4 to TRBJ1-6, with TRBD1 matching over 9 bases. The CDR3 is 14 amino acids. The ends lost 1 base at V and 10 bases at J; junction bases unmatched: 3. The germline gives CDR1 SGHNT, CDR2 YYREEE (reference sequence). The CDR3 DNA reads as TGTGCCAGCAGCTTGAATACAGGGGGCTCACCCCTCCACTTT. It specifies CASSLNTGGSPLHF.

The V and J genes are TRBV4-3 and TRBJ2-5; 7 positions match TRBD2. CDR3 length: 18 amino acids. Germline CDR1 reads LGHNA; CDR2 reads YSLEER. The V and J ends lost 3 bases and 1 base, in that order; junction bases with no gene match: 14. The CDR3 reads CASSQTPPVIAGQETQYF. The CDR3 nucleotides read TGCGCCAGCAGCCAGACGCCCCCGGTAATAGCGGGCCAAGAGACCCAGTACTTC.

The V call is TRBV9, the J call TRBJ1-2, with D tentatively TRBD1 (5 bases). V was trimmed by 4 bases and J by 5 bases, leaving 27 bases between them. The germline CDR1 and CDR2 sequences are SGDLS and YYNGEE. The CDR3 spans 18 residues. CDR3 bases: TGTGCCAGCAGCTCTAATCCTTCTAACCGTCAGGACAAGTATGGCTACACCTTC. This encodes CASSSNPSNRQDKYGYTF.

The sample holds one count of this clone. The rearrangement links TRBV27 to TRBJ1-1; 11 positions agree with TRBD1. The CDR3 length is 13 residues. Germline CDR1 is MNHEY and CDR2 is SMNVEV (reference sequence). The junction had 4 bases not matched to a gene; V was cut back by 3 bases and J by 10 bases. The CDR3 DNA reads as TGTGCCAGCAGTTTCGGGACAGGGGGGAGAGCTTTCTTT. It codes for CASSFGTGGRAFF.

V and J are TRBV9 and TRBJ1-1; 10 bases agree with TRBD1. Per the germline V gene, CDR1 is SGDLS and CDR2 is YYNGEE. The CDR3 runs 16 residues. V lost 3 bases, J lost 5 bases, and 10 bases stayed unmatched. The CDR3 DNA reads TGTGCCAGCAGCGCCAGACAGGGGGCCTTAGGGACTGAAGCTTTCTTT. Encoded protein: CASSARQGALGTEAFF.

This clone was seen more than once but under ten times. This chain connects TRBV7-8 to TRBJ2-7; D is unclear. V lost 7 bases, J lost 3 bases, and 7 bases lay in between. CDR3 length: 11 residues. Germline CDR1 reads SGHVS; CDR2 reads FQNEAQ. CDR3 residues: CASTTGYEQYF. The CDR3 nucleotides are TGTGCCAGCACCACCGGCTACGAGCAGTACTTC. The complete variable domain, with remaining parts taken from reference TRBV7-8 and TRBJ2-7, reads GAGVSQSPRYKVAKRGQDVALRCDPISGHVSLFWYQQALGQGPEFLTYFQNEAQLDKSGLPSDRFFAERPEGSVSTLKIQRTQQEDSAVYLCASTTGYEQYFGPGTRLTVT.

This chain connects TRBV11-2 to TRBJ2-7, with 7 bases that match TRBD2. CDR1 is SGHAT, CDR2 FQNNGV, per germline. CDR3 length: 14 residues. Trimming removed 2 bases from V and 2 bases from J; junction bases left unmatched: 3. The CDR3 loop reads CASSLQAGTYEQYF. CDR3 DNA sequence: TGTGCCAGCAGCTTACAAGCGGGAACCTACGAGCAGTACTTC. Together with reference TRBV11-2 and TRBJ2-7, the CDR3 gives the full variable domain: EAGVAQSPRYKIIEKRQSVAFWCNPISGHATLYWYQQILGQGPKLLIQFQNNGVVDDSQLPKDRFSAERLKGVDSTLKIQPAKLEDSAVYLCASSLQAGTYEQYFGPGTRLTVT.

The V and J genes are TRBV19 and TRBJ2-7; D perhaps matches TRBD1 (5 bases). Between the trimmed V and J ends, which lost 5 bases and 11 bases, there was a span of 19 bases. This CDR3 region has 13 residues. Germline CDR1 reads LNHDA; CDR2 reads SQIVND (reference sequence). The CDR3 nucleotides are TGTGCCAGTAGTGATAGCCGGCAGGGATCCGAGTACTTC. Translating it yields CASSDSRQGSEYF.

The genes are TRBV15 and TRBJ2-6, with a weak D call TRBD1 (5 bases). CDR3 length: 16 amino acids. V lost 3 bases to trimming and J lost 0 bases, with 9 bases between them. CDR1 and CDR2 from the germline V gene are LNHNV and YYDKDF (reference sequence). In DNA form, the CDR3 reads TGTGCCACCAGCAGCACAGGCCACTCTGGGGCCAACGTCCTGACTTTC. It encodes CATSSTGHSGANVLTF.

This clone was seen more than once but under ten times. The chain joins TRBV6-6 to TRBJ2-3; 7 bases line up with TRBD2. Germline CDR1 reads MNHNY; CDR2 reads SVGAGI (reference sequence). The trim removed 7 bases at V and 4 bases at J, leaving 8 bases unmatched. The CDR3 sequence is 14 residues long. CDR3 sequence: CASTTGTNPDTQYF. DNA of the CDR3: TGTGCCAGCACCACCGGGACTAACCCAGATACGCAGTATTTT.

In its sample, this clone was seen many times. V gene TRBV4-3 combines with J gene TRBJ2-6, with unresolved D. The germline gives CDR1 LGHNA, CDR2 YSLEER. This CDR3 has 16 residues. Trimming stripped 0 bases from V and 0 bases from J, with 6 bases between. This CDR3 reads CASSQDHSSGANVLTF. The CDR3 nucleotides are TGCGCCAGCAGCCAAGATCACAGCTCTGGGGCCAACGTCCTGACTTTC.

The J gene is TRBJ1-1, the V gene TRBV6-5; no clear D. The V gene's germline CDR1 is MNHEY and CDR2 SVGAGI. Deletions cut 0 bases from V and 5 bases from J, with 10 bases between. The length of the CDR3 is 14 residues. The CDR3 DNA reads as TGTGCCAGCAGTTACTCGCAACTCGGGACTGAAGCTTTCTTT. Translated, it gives CASSYSQLGTEAFF.

CDR3 sequence: CASSQSGTSGEDEQFF. CDR3 bases: TGCGCCAGCAGCCAATCCGGGACTAGCGGGGAAGATGAGCAGTTCTTC. This rearrangement joins TRBV4-3 to TRBJ2-1, with TRBD2 matching 13 bases. The CDR3 is 16 amino acids. Germline V gene sequence: CDR1 LGHNA, CDR2 YSLEER. J was trimmed by 8 bases and V by 2 bases; bases with no gene match: 6.